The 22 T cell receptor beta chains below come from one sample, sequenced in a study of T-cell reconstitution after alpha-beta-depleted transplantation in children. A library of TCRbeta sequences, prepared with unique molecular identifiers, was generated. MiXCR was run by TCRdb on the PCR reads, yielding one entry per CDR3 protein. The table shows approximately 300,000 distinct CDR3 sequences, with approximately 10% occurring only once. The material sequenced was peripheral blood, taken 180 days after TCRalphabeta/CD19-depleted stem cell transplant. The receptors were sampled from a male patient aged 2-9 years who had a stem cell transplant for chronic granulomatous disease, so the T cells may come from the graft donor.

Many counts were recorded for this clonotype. The CDR3 DNA is TGCGCCAGCAGGGGCCAACAGCCCCAGCATTTT. Translation: CASRGQQPQHF. The gene calls are TRBV5-1 and TRBJ1-5; D gene ambiguous. The V and J ends lost 5 bases and 7 bases respectively, with 7 bases between them. The CDR3 runs 11 residues. Germline V CDR1 and CDR2: SGHRS, YFSETQ.

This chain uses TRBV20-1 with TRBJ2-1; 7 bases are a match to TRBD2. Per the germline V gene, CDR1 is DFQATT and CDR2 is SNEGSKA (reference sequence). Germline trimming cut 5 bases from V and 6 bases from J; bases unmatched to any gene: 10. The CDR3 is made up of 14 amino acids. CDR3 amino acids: CSAGGLGGSNEQFF. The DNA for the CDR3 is TGCAGTGCTGGGGGACTCGGGGGGAGCAATGAGCAGTTCTTC.

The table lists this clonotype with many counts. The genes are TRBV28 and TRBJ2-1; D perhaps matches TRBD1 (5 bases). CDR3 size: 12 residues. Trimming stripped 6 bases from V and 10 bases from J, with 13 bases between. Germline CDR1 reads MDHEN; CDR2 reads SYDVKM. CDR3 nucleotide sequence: TGTGCCAGCAGACAACAGGTGGAGGAGCAGTTCTTC. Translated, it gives CASRQQVEEQFF.

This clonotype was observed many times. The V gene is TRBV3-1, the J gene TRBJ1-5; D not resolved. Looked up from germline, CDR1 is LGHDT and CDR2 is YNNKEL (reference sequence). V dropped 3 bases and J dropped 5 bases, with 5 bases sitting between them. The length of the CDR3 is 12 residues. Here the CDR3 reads CASSQGYQPQHF. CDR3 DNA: TGTGCCAGCAGCCAGGGGTATCAGCCCCAGCATTTT.

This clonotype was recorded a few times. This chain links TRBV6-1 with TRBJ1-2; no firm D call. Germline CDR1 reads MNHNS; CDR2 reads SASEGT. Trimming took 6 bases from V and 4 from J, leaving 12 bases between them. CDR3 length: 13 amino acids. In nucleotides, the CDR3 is TGTGCCAGCAGCCATGGACTGGGCTATGGCTACACCTTC. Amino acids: CASSHGLGYGYTF.

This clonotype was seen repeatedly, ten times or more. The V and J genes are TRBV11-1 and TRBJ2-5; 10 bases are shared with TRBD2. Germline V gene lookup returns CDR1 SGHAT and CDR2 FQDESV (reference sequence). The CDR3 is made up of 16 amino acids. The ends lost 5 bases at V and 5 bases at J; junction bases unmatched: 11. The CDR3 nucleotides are TGTGCCAGCAGCCCTGGAGCGGGAGGGCCCTCGGAGACCCAGTACTTC. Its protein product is CASSPGAGGPSETQYF.

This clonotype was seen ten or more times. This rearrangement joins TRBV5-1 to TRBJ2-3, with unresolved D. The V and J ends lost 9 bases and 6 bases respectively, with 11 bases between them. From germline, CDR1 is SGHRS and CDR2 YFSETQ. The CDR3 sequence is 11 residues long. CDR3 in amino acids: CAIFDMDTQYF. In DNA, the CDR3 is TGCGCCATTTTCGATATGGATACGCAGTATTTT.

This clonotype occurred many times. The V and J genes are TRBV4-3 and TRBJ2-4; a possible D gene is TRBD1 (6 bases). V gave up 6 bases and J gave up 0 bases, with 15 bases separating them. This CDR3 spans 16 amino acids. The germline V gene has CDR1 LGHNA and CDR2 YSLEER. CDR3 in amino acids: CASSPRAGVAKNIQYF. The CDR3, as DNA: TGCGCCAGCAGTCCCAGGGCAGGGGTAGCCAAAAACATTCAGTACTTC.

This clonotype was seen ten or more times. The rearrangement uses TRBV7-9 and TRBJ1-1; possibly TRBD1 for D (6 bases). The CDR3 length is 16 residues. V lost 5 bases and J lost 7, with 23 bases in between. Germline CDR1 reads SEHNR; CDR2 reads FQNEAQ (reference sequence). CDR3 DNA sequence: TGTGCCAGCAGCCAGAAAAGACAGGTCGGGTACTTTGAAGCTTTCTTT. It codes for CASSQKRQVGYFEAFF.

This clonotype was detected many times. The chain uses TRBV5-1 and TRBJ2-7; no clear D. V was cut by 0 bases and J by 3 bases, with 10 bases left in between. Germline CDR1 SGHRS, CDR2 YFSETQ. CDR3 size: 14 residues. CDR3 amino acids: CASSLAAAYYEQYF. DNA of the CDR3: TGCGCCAGCAGCTTGGCAGCCGCCTACTACGAGCAGTACTTC.

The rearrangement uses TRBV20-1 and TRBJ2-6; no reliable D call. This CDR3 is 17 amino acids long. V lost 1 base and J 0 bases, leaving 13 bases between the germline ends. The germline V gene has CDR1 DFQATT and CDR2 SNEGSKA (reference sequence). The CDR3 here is CSARGQLSSSGANVLTF. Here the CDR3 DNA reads TGCAGTGCTAGAGGCCAGCTTTCGAGCTCTGGGGCCAACGTCCTGACTTTC.

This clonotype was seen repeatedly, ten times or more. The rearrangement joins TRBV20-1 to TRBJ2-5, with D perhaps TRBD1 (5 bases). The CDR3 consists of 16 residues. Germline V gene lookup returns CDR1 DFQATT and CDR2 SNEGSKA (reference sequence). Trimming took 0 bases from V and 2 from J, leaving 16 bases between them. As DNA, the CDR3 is TGCAGTGCTAGAGATCTCGTGAGACAGTCACAAGAGACCCAGTACTTC. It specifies CSARDLVRQSQETQYF.

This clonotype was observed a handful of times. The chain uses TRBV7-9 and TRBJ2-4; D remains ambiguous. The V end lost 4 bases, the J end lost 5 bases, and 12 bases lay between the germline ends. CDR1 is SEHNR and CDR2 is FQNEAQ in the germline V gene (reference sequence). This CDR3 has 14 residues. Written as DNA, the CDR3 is TGTGCCAGCAGCTACGACCGTAGAGAAAACATTCAGTACTTC. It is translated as CASSYDRRENIQYF.

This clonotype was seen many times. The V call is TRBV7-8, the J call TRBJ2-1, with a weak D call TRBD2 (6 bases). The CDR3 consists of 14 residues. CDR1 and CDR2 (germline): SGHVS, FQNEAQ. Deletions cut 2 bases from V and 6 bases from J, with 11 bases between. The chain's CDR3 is CASSLFTSFNEQFF. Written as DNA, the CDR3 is TGTGCCAGCAGCTTATTTACTAGCTTCAATGAGCAGTTCTTC. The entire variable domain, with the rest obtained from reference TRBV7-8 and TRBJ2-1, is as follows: GAGVSQSPRYKVAKRGQDVALRCDPISGHVSLFWYQQALGQGPEFLTYFQNEAQLDKSGLPSDRFFAERPEGSVSTLKIQRTQQEDSAVYLCASSLFTSFNEQFFGPGTRLTVL.

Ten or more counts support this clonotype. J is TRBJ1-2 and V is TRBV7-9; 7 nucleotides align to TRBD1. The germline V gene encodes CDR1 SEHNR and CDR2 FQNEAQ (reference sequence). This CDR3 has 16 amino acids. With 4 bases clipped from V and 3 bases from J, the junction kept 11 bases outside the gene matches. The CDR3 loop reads CASSSTSTGTDYGYTF. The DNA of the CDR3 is TGTGCCAGCAGCTCGACGTCGACAGGGACCGACTATGGCTACACCTTC.

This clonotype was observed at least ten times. In nucleotides, the CDR3 is TGCAGCGTTGATGGACAGCACCAAGAGACCCAGTACTTC. Protein sequence: CSVDGQHQETQYF. This chain links TRBV29-1 with TRBJ2-5, with a tentative D call TRBD1 (6 bases). The CDR3 contains 13 residues. Germline lookup yields CDR1 SQVTM and CDR2 ANQGSEA. The V end lost 3 bases, the J end lost 0 bases, and 8 bases lay between the germline ends.

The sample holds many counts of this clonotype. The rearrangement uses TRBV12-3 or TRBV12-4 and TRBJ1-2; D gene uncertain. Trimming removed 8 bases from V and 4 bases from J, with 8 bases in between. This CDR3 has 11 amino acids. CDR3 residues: CASRLFYGYTF. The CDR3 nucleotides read TGTGCCAGCCGCCTTTTCTATGGCTACACCTTC.

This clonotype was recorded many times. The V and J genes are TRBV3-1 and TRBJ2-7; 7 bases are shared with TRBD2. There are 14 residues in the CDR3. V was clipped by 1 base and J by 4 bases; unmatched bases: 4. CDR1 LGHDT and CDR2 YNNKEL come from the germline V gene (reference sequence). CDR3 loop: CASSQAAGAYEQYF. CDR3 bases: TGTGCCAGCAGCCAAGCTGCGGGAGCTTACGAGCAGTACTTC.

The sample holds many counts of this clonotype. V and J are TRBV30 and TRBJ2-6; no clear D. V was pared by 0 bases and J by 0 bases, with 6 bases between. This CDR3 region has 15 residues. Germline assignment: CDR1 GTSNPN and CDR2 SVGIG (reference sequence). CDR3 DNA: TGTGCCTGGAGTGTAGGTTTCTCTGGGGCCAACGTCCTGACTTTC. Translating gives CAWSVGFSGANVLTF.

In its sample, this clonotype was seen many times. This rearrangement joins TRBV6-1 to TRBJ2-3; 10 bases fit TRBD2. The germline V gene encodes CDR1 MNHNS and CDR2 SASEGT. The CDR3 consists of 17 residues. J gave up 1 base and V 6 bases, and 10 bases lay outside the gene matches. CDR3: CASSLLAGVVGTDTQYF. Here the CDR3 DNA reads TGTGCCAGCAGCCTTCTAGCGGGAGTGGTAGGCACAGATACGCAGTATTTT.

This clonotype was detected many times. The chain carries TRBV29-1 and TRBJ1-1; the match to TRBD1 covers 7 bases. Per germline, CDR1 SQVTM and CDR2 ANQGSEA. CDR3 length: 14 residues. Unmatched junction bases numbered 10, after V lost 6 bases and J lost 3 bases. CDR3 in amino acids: CSVGRSQGHTEAFF. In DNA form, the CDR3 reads TGCAGCGTGGGCCGATCACAGGGGCACACTGAAGCTTTCTTT.

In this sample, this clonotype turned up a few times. In nucleotides, the CDR3 is TGTGCCAGCAGCCGTCAGTCGTACAATGAGCAGTTCTTC. This translates into CASSRQSYNEQFF. V usage is TRBV5-4 and J usage is TRBJ2-1; no reliable D call. The V end lost 4 bases, the J end lost 4 bases, and 9 bases lay between the germline ends. The CDR3 totals 13 residues. Germline V CDR1 and CDR2: SGHNT, YYREEE (reference sequence).